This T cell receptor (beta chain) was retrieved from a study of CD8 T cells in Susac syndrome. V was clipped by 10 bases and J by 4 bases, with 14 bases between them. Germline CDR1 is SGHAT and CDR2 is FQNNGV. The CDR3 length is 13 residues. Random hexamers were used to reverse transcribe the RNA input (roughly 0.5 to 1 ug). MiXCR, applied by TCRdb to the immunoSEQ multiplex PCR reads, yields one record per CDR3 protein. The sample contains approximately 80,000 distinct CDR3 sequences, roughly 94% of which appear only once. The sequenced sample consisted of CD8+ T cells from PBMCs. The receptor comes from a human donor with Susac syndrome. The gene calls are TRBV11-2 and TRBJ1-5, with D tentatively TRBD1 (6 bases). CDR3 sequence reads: CATPGGGNQPQHF. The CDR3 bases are TGTGCCACCCCGGGGGGCGGGAATCAGCCCCAGCATTTT.